The clone carrying this T cell receptor (beta chain) turned up a few times. Its antigen is still unknown. These data belong to a study of T-cell reconstitution after alpha-beta-depleted transplantation in children. Study outcomes and limitations: After transplant, high TCRbeta diversity at day 60 in some patients arose from surviving recipient T cells and thymic progenitors.

TCRbeta library construction was performed incorporating unique molecular identifiers. TCRdb used MiXCR to reprocess the PCR reads, holding one entry per CDR3 protein. The table includes more than 200,000 distinct CDR3 sequences, about a sixth detected once. V dropped 3 bases and J dropped 5; count of bases not matched to a gene: 13. This CDR3 has 18 amino acids. The germline V gene has CDR1 MNHEY and CDR2 SVGAGI. The receptor was derived from a male patient aged 2-15 years who had a stem cell transplant for acute lymphoblastic leukemia, so the T cells may come from the graft donor. Sample: PBMCs, mostly from graft donor cells, taken 360 days after TCRalphabeta/CD19-depleted stem cell transplant. This chain connects TRBV6-5 to TRBJ2-5, with TRBD2 matching over 12 bases. The CDR3 loop reads CASSYYGPSGGAGETQYF. CDR3 sequence (DNA): TGTGCCAGCAGTTATTACGGTCCTAGCGGGGGGGCCGGGGAGACCCAGTACTTC.